This T cell receptor beta chain was captured by sequencing in a study of T cell responses to AZD1222 COVID-19 vaccine. Study background: Second-dose intervals of approximately 4 or approximately 12 weeks were pooled.

Profiled with immunoSEQ multiplex PCR; TCRdb holds only in-frame clones, not every one. Among about 150,000 clones listed, roughly 92% were seen once. Looked up from germline, CDR1 is MNHEY and CDR2 is SMNVEV (reference sequence). Trimming removed 3 bases from V and 4 bases from J, with 9 bases in between. This CDR3 spans 13 amino acids. As concerns this clone: Antigen unknown.

Study-level results: A rise in Spike-specific TCR breadth and depth followed two AZD1222 doses. Clonal diversity was possibly underestimated, and the donors were mostly white British, with more females.

The material was peripheral blood, obtained on day 0 of AZD1222 vaccination. This chain joins TRBV27 and TRBJ1-2; D uncertain. This sequence was found in an adult in good health. The CDR3 DNA sequence: TGTGCCAGCAGTTTCGGTCAGAGCTATGGCTACACCTTC. Residues: CASSFGQSYGYTF.